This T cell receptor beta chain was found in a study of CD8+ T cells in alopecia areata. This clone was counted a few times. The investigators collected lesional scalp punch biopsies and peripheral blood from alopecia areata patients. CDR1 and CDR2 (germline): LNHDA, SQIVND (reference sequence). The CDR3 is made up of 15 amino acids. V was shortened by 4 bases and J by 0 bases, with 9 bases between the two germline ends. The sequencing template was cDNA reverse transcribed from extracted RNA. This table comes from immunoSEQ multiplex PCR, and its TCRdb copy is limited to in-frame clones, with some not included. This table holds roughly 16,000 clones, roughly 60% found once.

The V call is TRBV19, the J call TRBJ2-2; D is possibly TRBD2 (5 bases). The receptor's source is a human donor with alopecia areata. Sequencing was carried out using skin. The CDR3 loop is CASSSRGTNTGELFF. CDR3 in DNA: TGTGCCAGTAGTAGCCGAGGGACGAACACCGGGGAGCTGTTTTTT.